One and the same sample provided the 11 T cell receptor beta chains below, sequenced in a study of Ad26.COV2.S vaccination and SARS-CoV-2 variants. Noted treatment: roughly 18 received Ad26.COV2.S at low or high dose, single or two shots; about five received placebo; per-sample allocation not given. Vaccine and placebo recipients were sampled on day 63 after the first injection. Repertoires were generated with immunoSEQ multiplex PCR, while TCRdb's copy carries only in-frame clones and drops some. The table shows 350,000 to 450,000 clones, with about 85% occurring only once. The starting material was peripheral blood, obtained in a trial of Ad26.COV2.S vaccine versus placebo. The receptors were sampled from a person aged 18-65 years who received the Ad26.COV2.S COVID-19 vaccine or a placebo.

Written as DNA, the CDR3 is TGTGCCAGCACCCCCACTGGGGGGGGCCGTGAAAAACTGTTTTTT. Residues: CASTPTGGGREKLFF. The V and J genes are TRBV6-2 or TRBV6-3 and TRBJ1-4, with TRBD1 as a possible D gene (6 bases). The V end lost 7 bases, the J end lost 7 bases, and 19 bases lay between the germline ends. Germline V gives CDR1 MNHEY, CDR2 SVGEGT. The length of the CDR3 is 15 residues.

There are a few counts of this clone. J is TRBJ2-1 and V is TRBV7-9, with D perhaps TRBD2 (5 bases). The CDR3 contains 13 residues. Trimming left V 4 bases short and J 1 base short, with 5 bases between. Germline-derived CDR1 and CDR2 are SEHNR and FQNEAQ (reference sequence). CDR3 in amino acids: CASSWTSYNEQFF. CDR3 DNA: TGTGCCAGCAGCTGGACTTCCTACAATGAGCAGTTCTTC. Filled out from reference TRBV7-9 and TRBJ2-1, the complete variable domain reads DTGVSQNPRHKITKRGQNVTFRCDPISEHNRLYWYRQTLGQGPEFLTYFQNEAQLEKSRLLSDRFSAERPKGSFSTLEIQRTEQGDSAMYLCASSWTSYNEQFFGPGTRLTVL.

The CDR3 region is CAWSPIGGQYF. The CDR3 coding sequence is TGTGCCTGGAGCCCAATTGGAGGGCAGTACTTC. V is TRBV30 and J is TRBJ2-7; D is perhaps TRBD2 (5 bases). Trimming removed 3 bases from V and 9 bases from J, with 12 bases in between. CDR3 length: 11 residues. CDR1 and CDR2 (germline): GTSNPN, SVGIG (reference sequence).

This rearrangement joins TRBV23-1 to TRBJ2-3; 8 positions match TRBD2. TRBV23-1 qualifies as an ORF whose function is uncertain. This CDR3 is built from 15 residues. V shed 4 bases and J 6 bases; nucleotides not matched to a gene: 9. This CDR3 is CASSPGLGLCDTQYF. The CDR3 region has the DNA TGCGCCAGCAGTCCGGGACTAGGCCTATGCGATACGCAGTATTTT.

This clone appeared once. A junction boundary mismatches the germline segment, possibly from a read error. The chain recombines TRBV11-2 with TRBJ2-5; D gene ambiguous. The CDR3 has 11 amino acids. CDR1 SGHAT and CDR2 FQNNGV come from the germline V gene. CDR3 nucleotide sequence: TGTGCCAGCAGCTTAGATGCGGAGCCAAACTTC. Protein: CASSLDAEPNF.

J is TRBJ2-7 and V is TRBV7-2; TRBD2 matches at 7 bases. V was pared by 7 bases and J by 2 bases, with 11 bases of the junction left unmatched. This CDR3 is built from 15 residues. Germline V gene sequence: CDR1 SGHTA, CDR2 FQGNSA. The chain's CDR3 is CASNPSTGGTYEQYF. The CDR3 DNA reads TGTGCCAGCAACCCCTCCACGGGGGGAACCTACGAGCAGTACTTC.

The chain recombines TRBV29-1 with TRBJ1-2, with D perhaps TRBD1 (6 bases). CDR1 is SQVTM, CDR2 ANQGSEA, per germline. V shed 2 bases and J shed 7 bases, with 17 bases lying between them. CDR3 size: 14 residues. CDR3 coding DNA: TGCAGCGTTGAACCCGCAGGGGTTGTTTCTGGCTACACCTTC. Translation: CSVEPAGVVSGYTF.

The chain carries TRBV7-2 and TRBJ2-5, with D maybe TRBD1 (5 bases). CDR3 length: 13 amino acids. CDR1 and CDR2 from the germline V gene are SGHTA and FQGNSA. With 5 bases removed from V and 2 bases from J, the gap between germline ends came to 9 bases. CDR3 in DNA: TGTGCCAGCAGCCCCCAGGGACAAGAGACCCAGTACTTC. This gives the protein CASSPQGQETQYF.

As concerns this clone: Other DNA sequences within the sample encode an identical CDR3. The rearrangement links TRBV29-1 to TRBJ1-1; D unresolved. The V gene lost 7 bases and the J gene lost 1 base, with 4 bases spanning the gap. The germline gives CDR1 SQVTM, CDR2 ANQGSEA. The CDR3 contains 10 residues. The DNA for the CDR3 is TGCAGCGGGGGGAACACTGAAGCTTTCTTT. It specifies CSGGNTEAFF.

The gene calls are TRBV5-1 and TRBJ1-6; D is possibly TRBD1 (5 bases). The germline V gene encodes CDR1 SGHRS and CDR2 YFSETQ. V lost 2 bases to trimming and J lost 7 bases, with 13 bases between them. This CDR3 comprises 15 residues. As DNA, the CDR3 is TGCGCCAGCAGCTTTATTACCGGGGGGAATTCACCCCTCCACTTT. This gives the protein CASSFITGGNSPLHF. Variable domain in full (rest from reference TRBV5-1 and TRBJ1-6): KAGVTQTPRYLIKTRGQQVTLSCSPISGHRSVSWYQQTPGQGLQFLFEYFSETQRNKGNFPGRFSGRQFSNSRSEMNVSTLELGDSALYLCASSFITGGNSPLHFGNGTRLTVT.

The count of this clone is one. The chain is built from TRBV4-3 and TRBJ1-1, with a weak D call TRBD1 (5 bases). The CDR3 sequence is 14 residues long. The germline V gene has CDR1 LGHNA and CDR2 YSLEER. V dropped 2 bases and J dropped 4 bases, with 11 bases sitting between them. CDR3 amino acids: CASSQPGRGTEAFF. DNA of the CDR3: TGCGCCAGCAGCCAACCGGGACGTGGCACTGAAGCTTTCTTT.